Listed below are T cell receptor beta chains from one sample, sequenced in a study of regulatory T cells in long-lasting Graves disease. TCRdb reanalysed the multiplex PCR reads using MiXCR and keeps one entry per CDR3 protein. The table has approximately 230,000 distinct CDR3 sequences, around 20% seen once. The material was peripheral blood mononuclear cells (PBMCs), obtained at new diagnosis, from a patient treated with antithyroid drugs. These receptors originate from a female donor with Graves disease. CDR3s include the opening cysteine and the closing phenylalanine or tryptophan. A D gene is named only where the DNA matches it firmly. Clone size is stated in some rows and not others, as once, few, many or a class when expanded.

D	V	size	J	DNA	CDR3
NA	TRBV27	many	TRBJ1-1	TGTGCCAGCAGTTTATCGATGGGGGAATTGGCTGAAGCTTTCTTT	CASSLSMGELAEAFF
TRBD2	TRBV11-2	many	TRBJ2-5	TGTGCCAGCAGCTTAGATCTTAGGACTAGCAGCGACTTC	CASSLDLRTSSDF
TRBD1	TRBV6-2/TRBV6-3	many	TRBJ2-1	TGTGCCAGCAGCCCAGGGGGACAGGGGGACAATGAGCAGTTCTTC	CASSPGGQGDNEQFF
TRBD2	TRBV7-8	once	TRBJ2-1	TGTGCCAGCAGCGCCCCAGGGGCTAGCGGGAGTGATGATGAGCAGTTCTTC	CASSAPGASGSDDEQFF
NA	TRBV12-3/TRBV12-4	many	TRBJ2-3	TGTGCCAGCACCCCCGGTAGCGGACCCACAGATACGCAGTATTTT	CASTPGSGPTDTQYF
TRBD1	TRBV4-1	many	TRBJ1-2	TGCGCCAGCAGCCAAGGAGACAGGGGCGGGACCTATGGCTACACCTTC	CASSQGDRGGTYGYTF
TRBD1	TRBV10-2	many	TRBJ2-7	TGCGCCAGCAGTGAGGAGAACAGGGGGATTTACGAGCAGTACTTC	CASSEENRGIYEQYF
TRBD1	TRBV7-6	many	TRBJ1-6	TGTGCCAGCAGCCGGCGGGGACAGGTTAATTCACCCCTCCACTTT	CASSRRGQVNSPLHF
TRBD1	TRBV5-4	NA	TRBJ2-7	TGTGCCAGCAGCGGCCCGGACAGGGGGCTCTCCGAGCAGTACTTC	CASSGPDRGLSEQYF
TRBD1	TRBV12-5	many	TRBJ2-2	TGTGCTAGTGGTTTCCGCCTAGCCGGGACAGTGAACACCGGGGAGCTGTTTTTT	CASGFRLAGTVNTGELFF
NA	TRBV20-1	many	TRBJ1-2	TGCAGTGCTAGCCCGACAGGCTATGGCTACACCTTC	CSASPTGYGYTF
NA	TRBV12-3/TRBV12-4	many	TRBJ1-5	TGTGCCAGCAGTCCGATCATATGGGGACTGAGCAATCAGCCCCAGCATTTT	CASSPIIWGLSNQPQHF
TRBD2	TRBV11-2	many	TRBJ2-1	TGTGCCAGCAGGCGGACTAGCGGGGACAATGAGCAGTTCTTC	CASRRTSGDNEQFF
TRBD2	TRBV5-4	many	TRBJ2-5	TGTGCCAGCAGCTTGAGGCGACTAGCTCCTTCCAACCAAGAGACCCAGTACTTC	CASSLRRLAPSNQETQYF
TRBD2	TRBV27	many	TRBJ2-2	TGTGCCAGCAGTTTATCCTCACTAGCGGGAGTCACCGGGGAGCTGTTTTTT	CASSLSSLAGVTGELFF
TRBD1	TRBV18	many	TRBJ1-1	TGTGCCAGCTCACCTCCAGGGGGGCGGAGGGCAACTGAAGCTTTCTTT	CASSPPGGRRATEAFF
TRBD1	TRBV6-1	few	TRBJ1-2	TGTGCCAGCAGCCGGACAGGGGGCGCTTCTACGTATGGCTACACCTTC	CASSRTGGASTYGYTF
NA	TRBV10-2	many	TRBJ2-5	TGCGCCAGCAGTGATCTTGGAGAGACCCAGTACTTC	CASSDLGETQYF
TRBD1	TRBV29-1	many	TRBJ2-3	TGCAGCGTTAACCTGGGGACAGGGGAAGATACGCAGTATTTT	CSVNLGTGEDTQYF
NA	TRBV20-1	many	TRBJ1-5	TGCAGTGCTCACCTCCCAGGGCCACCACATACCAATCAGCCCCAGCATTTT	CSAHLPGPPHTNQPQHF
NA	TRBV3-1	NA	TRBJ2-1	TGTGCCAGCAGCCAAGTTAAGAATGAGCAGTTCTTC	CASSQVKNEQFF
NA	TRBV20-1	few	TRBJ2-7	TGCAGTGCTAGGACCACACTAGACTACGAGCAGTACTTC	CSARTTLDYEQYF
NA	TRBV6-1	many	TRBJ1-3	TGTGCCAGCACCCGAGACGTTGACTCTGGAAACACCATATATTTT	CASTRDVDSGNTIYF
NA	TRBV9	many	TRBJ2-1	TGTGCCAGCAGCGGCCCTAGGGCCAACAATGAGCAGTTCTTC	CASSGPRANNEQFF
NA	TRBV20-1	many	TRBJ2-2	TGCAGTGCTAGCTTGGGGAACACCGGGGAGCTGTTTTTT	CSASLGNTGELFF